This entry describes one T cell receptor beta chain. The V end was cut by 3 bases, the J end by 8 bases, with 16 bases between. The CDR3 is 14 residues long. Germline-derived CDR1 and CDR2 are SEHNR and FQNEAQ (reference sequence). The sample is drawn from a study of technical replicates of blood from a few donors. Produced via immunoSEQ multiplex PCR; TCRdb's table is partial and in-frame only. Of around 85,000 clones listed, around 94% are singletons. The origin of this receptor is a human donor in good health. V and J are TRBV7-9 and TRBJ1-2; possibly TRBD1 for D (6 bases). Source material: T cells isolated from PBMCs. CDR3 DNA sequence: TGTGCCAGCAGCTTCGGGCAGGGGATCGGGGGCTACACCTTC. Protein sequence: CASSFGQGIGGYTF.